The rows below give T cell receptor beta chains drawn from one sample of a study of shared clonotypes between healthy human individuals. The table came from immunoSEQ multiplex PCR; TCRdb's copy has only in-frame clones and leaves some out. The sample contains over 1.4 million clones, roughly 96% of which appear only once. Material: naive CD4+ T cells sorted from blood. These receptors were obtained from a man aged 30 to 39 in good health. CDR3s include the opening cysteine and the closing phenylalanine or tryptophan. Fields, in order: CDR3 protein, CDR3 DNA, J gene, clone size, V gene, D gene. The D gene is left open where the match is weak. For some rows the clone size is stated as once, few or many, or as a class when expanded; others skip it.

cdr3_aa: CASSPGVPAGEAFF
cdr3_nt: TGTGCCAGCTCACCAGGGGTCCCGGCGGGTGAAGCTTTCTTT
j_call: TRBJ1-1
clone_size: NA
v_call: TRBV18
d_call: NA

cdr3_aa: CASSPTGRDEQYF
cdr3_nt: TGTGCCAGCAGCCCCACGGGCAGGGACGAGCAGTACTTC
j_call: TRBJ2-7
clone_size: NA
v_call: TRBV7-8
d_call: NA

cdr3_aa: CASSAGQKQYF
cdr3_nt: TGTGCCAGCAGCGCCGGACAGAAACAGTACTTC
j_call: TRBJ2-7
clone_size: NA
v_call: TRBV7-2
d_call: NA

cdr3_aa: CASRNQGAGEQFF
cdr3_nt: TGTGCCAGTAGAAACCAGGGGGCAGGTGAGCAGTTCTTC
j_call: TRBJ2-1
clone_size: NA
v_call: TRBV19
d_call: TRBD1

cdr3_aa: CASSLKGSDGYTF
cdr3_nt: TGCGCCAGCAGCTTGAAAGGGTCGGATGGCTACACCTTC
j_call: TRBJ1-2
clone_size: NA
v_call: TRBV5-1
d_call: NA

cdr3_aa: CASSLAGPNYNEQFF
cdr3_nt: TGTGCCAGCAGCTTAGCGGGGCCCAACTACAATGAGCAGTTCTTC
j_call: TRBJ2-1
clone_size: NA
v_call: TRBV7-2
d_call: NA

cdr3_aa: CASSVSPGTDTQYF
cdr3_nt: TGTGCCAGCAGCGTGAGTCCAGGGACAGATACGCAGTATTTT
j_call: TRBJ2-3
clone_size: NA
v_call: TRBV9
d_call: NA

cdr3_aa: CASSFGGDQPQHF
cdr3_nt: TGTGCCAGCAGTTTTGGCGGGGATCAGCCCCAGCATTTT
j_call: TRBJ1-5
clone_size: NA
v_call: TRBV27
d_call: NA

cdr3_aa: CASSYGYTF
cdr3_nt: TGTGCCAGCAGTTATGGCTACACCTTC
j_call: TRBJ1-2
clone_size: once
v_call: TRBV11-1
d_call: NA

cdr3_aa: CSVEDQRAGELFF
cdr3_nt: TGCAGCGTTGAAGATCAGAGGGCCGGGGAGCTGTTTTTT
j_call: TRBJ2-2
clone_size: NA
v_call: TRBV29-1
d_call: NA

cdr3_aa: CATGTSGTTDTQYF
cdr3_nt: TGTGCCACGGGGACTAGCGGGACTACAGATACGCAGTATTTT
j_call: TRBJ2-3
clone_size: NA
v_call: TRBV7-5
d_call: NA

cdr3_aa: CASSGRGDLSYNEQFF
cdr3_nt: TGTGCCAGCAGTGGACGGGGGGATCTCTCCTACAATGAGCAGTTCTTC
j_call: TRBJ2-1
clone_size: NA
v_call: TRBV28
d_call: TRBD2

cdr3_aa: CASSPSFATYEQYF
cdr3_nt: TGTGCCAGCAGTCCCTCGTTCGCTACCTACGAGCAGTACTTC
j_call: TRBJ2-7
clone_size: NA
v_call: TRBV6-5
d_call: NA

cdr3_aa: CASSLRVGPYEQYF
cdr3_nt: TGCGCCAGCAGCTTGCGGGTGGGCCCCTACGAGCAGTACTTC
j_call: TRBJ2-7
clone_size: NA
v_call: TRBV5-1
d_call: NA

cdr3_aa: CASSSRGTSSVGEQFF
cdr3_nt: TGTGCCAGCAGCTCGAGAGGGACTAGCAGTGTAGGTGAGCAGTTCTTC
j_call: TRBJ2-1
clone_size: NA
v_call: TRBV11-3
d_call: TRBD2

cdr3_aa: CASSVEDGYGYTF
cdr3_nt: TGTGCCAGCAGCGTAGAAGATGGCTATGGCTACACCTTC
j_call: TRBJ1-2
clone_size: once
v_call: TRBV9
d_call: NA

cdr3_aa: CASSLHRGLVTGELFF
cdr3_nt: TGTGCCAGCAGCCTCCACAGGGGGCTCGTCACCGGGGAGCTGTTTTTT
j_call: TRBJ2-2
clone_size: NA
v_call: TRBV14
d_call: TRBD1

cdr3_aa: CASSLGPDQPQHF
cdr3_nt: TGCGCCAGCAGCTTAGGCCCAGATCAGCCCCAGCATTTT
j_call: TRBJ1-5
clone_size: once
v_call: TRBV5-1
d_call: NA

cdr3_aa: CASVKNRDGHNEQFF
cdr3_nt: TGTGCCAGCGTCAAGAACAGGGATGGTCACAATGAGCAGTTCTTC
j_call: TRBJ2-1
clone_size: NA
v_call: TRBV7-9
d_call: NA

cdr3_aa: CASETENYEQYF
cdr3_nt: TGTGCCAGCGAGACAGAAAACTACGAGCAGTACTTC
j_call: TRBJ2-7
clone_size: NA
v_call: TRBV28
d_call: NA

cdr3_aa: CASSDLAWGTGELFF
cdr3_nt: TGTGCCAGCAGCGATCTAGCATGGGGCACCGGGGAGCTGTTTTTT
j_call: TRBJ2-2
clone_size: NA
v_call: TRBV14
d_call: NA

cdr3_aa: CASSLGQGAEAFF
cdr3_nt: TGTGCCAGCAGCTTAGGACAGGGCGCTGAAGCTTTCTTT
j_call: TRBJ1-1
clone_size: NA
v_call: TRBV11-2
d_call: TRBD1

cdr3_aa: CASSATTNTGELFF
cdr3_nt: TGTGCCAGCAGCGCGACTACGAACACCGGGGAGCTGTTTTTT
j_call: TRBJ2-2
clone_size: NA
v_call: TRBV6-1
d_call: NA